This is a list of T cell receptor beta chains from one sample in a study of T cell responses to AZD1222 COVID-19 vaccine. Profiled with immunoSEQ multiplex PCR; TCRdb holds only in-frame clones, not every one. Found here are under 200,000 clones, 94% of them singletons; the top ten hold 0.6% to 0.7%. The specimen comprised peripheral blood, sampled on day 0 of AZD1222 vaccination. Receptors were obtained from an adult in good health. Both conserved end residues are part of each CDR3. D genes are given only for firm matches. Clone size is not always given. Where it is, it says once, few, many or a class for expanded clones.

>13|TRBJ1-6|.|.|TRBV18
TGTGCCAGCTCACCGGGACATCCTTCACCCCTCCACTTT
CASSPGHPSPLHF
>14|TRBJ2-1|.|.|TRBV12-5
TGTGCTAGTGGTTTGGTGACGGCCCCACGTGAGCAGTTCTTC
CASGLVTAPREQFF
>12|TRBJ2-7|.|.|TRBV19
TGTGCCAGTAGTCATGGCTCTAGGGAGCAGTACTTC
CASSHGSREQYF
>16|TRBJ2-5|few|.|TRBV27
TGTGCCAGCAGTTCACACGGGGGGCCTATGTCAGAGACCCAGTACTTC
CASSSHGGPMSETQYF
>14|TRBJ1-4|.|.|TRBV28
TGTGCCAGCAGCACGGGGCAGTTCAATGAAAAACTGTTTTTT
CASSTGQFNEKLFF
>19|TRBJ1-5|.|.|TRBV4-1
TGCGCCAGCAGCCGCTGGGTAATAGGTTTACAGGAGGACAATCAGCCCCAGCATTTT
CASSRWVIGLQEDNQPQHF
>15|TRBJ2-1|.|.|TRBV9
TGTGCCAGCAGCGTTCATGAGGGAGCCTACAATGAGCAGTTCTTC
CASSVHEGAYNEQFF
>14|TRBJ1-1|once|.|TRBV4-1
TGCGCCAGCAGCCAAGATCCTCGGGACCCTGAAGCTTTCTTT
CASSQDPRDPEAFF
>15|TRBJ1-4|.|TRBD1|TRBV19
TGTGCCAGTAGTCTGTGGGACAGATCTAATGAAAAACTGTTTTTT
CASSLWDRSNEKLFF
>16|TRBJ2-1|.|.|TRBV3-1/TRBV3-2
TGTGCCAGCAGCCAGGAAGACAGTAGCTCCTACAATGAGCAGTTCTTC
CASSQEDSSSYNEQFF
>14|TRBJ2-2|.|TRBD1|TRBV28
TGTGCCAGCAGTTTATCAGGGGGCACCGGGGAGCTGTTTTTT
CASSLSGGTGELFF
>15|TRBJ2-7|.|TRBD2|TRBV27
TGTGCCAGCAGTTTTGCGGGAGGGTTTTTGAACGAGCAGTACTTC
CASSFAGGFLNEQYF
>13|TRBJ1-2|.|.|TRBV6-5
TGTGCCAGCAGTTATCTTGGGAAGTCTGGCTACACCTTC
CASSYLGKSGYTF
>14|TRBJ2-5|.|.|TRBV25-1
TGTGCCAGCAGTGAATATGGCAGGGCCAAGACCCAGTACTTC
CASSEYGRAKTQYF
>14|TRBJ1-6|.|.|TRBV4-1
TGCGCCAGCAGCCAGGGACTTGGGAATTCACCCCTCCACTTT
CASSQGLGNSPLHF
>14|TRBJ1-4|few|.|TRBV19
TGTGCCAGTAGTATACAGGGGAGGAATGAAAAACTGTTTTTT
CASSIQGRNEKLFF
>14|TRBJ2-5|once|.|TRBV19
TGTGCCAGTAGCCGTAGTAGGGACTCAGAGACCCAGTACTTC
CASSRSRDSETQYF
>12|TRBJ1-5|.|.|TRBV30
TGTGCCTCTAACAGGGACAATCAGCCCCAGCATTTT
CASNRDNQPQHF
>13|TRBJ1-6|.|.|TRBV30
TGTGCCTGGAGTGGAGTGGGGATTGCACCCCTCCACTTT
CAWSGVGIAPLHF
>16|TRBJ2-3|.|.|TRBV7-8
TGTGCCAGCAGCCCAAGCCCCGCCCTGAATACAGATACGCAGTATTTT
CASSPSPALNTDTQYF
>17|TRBJ2-7|.|.|TRBV19
TGTGCCAGTAGGCAGGACGGGGCAGAAAGCTCTACCTACGAGCAGTACTTC
CASRQDGAESSTYEQYF
>14|TRBJ2-1|.|.|TRBV30
TGTGCCTGGAACTTACTAACCTCCTACAATGAGCAGTTCTTC
CAWNLLTSYNEQFF
>12|TRBJ1-1|.|TRBD1|TRBV7-9
TGTGCCAGCAGCCCGACAGGGGAGCGAGCTTTCTTT
CASSPTGERAFF
>15|TRBJ1-2|.|.|TRBV7-9
TGTGCCAGCAGCCCTACAGTAATAGCTAACTATGGCTACACCTTC
CASSPTVIANYGYTF
>14|TRBJ2-1|once|.|TRBV19
TGTGCCAGTAGTATATTTTCGACGGGGAATGAGCAGTTCTTC
CASSIFSTGNEQFF
>13|TRBJ2-3|.|.|TRBV4-1
TGCGCCAGCAGCCGGGAGGTTACAGGTACGCAGTATTTT
CASSREVTGTQYF
>10|TRBJ2-3|.|.|TRBV20-1
TGCAGTGCTGGTGCAGATACGCAGTATTTT
CSAGADTQYF
>11|TRBJ2-2|.|.|TRBV28
TGTGCCAGCAGTAATACCGGGGAGCTGTTTTTT
CASSNTGELFF
>13|TRBJ1-3|.|.|TRBV2
TGTGCCAGCAGTCTAGGGGCTGGAAACACCATATATTTT
CASSLGAGNTIYF
>15|TRBJ1-6|.|.|TRBV3-1/TRBV3-2
TGTGCCAGCAGCCAAGAGGGCGGCCCGAATTCACCCCTCCACTTT
CASSQEGGPNSPLHF
>16|TRBJ2-7|.|TRBD2|TRBV14
TGTGCCAGCAGCCAGCTTAGCGGGAGCCGATCCTACGAGCAGTACTTC
CASSQLSGSRSYEQYF
>16|TRBJ1-2|few|TRBD1|TRBV6-5
TGTGCCAGCAGTTCGTCTTCGTACAGGGGGAACTATGGCTACACCTTC
CASSSSSYRGNYGYTF
>15|TRBJ2-1|.|TRBD2|TRBV19
TGTGCCAGTAGTACGGGAGGGCCCTTGTTAAATGAGCAGTTCTTC
CASSTGGPLLNEQFF
>17|TRBJ2-7|.|TRBD2|TRBV12-5
TGTGCTAGTGGTTTGATTGGGACTAGCGGGAGTGTATACGAGCAGTACTTC
CASGLIGTSGSVYEQYF
>13|TRBJ1-2|.|.|TRBV6-1
TGTGCCAGCAGTGATGGGAAAAACTATGGCTACACCTTC
CASSDGKNYGYTF
>16|TRBJ1-1|.|TRBD1|TRBV6-5
TGTGCCAGCAGTTACTCGAATGACAGGGGGCGAACTGAAGCTTTCTTT
CASSYSNDRGRTEAFF
>15|TRBJ2-1|.|TRBD2|TRBV7-9
TGTGCCAGCAGCCTCTCCGGGACTAGCGTATTTTGGCAGTTCTTC
CASSLSGTSVFWQFF
>16|TRBJ2-7|.|TRBD1|TRBV28
TGTGCCAGCAGTCCGGGACAGCTCAGCCCCCCCTACGAGCAGTACTTC
CASSPGQLSPPYEQYF
>15|TRBJ1-1|once|.|TRBV4-2
TGTGCCAGCAGCCAAGATGTAACAGCGAACACTGAAGCTTTCTTT
CASSQDVTANTEAFF
>14|TRBJ2-7|.|TRBD2|TRBV6-2/TRBV6-3
TGTGCCAGCAACCCAACTAGCGGGAGGTTCGAGCAGTACTTC
CASNPTSGRFEQYF
>15|TRBJ2-2|few|TRBD1|TRBV7-3
TGTGCCAGCAGCCCTCGACAGGGGGGAACCGGGGAGCTGTTTTTT
CASSPRQGGTGELFF
>16|TRBJ2-6|.|.|TRBV28
TGTGCCAGCAGTTTCCCCATCCGCTCTGGGGCCAACGTCCTGACTTTC
CASSFPIRSGANVLTF